This TCR beta chain was observed in a study of T cell responses to AZD1222 COVID-19 vaccine. Overall study findings and caveats: Spike-wide vaccine-associated CD4 TCRs dominated at 160-218 and 743-854. Baseline testing showed seropositivity in only six or seven AZD1222 recipients. Repertoire sampling was restricted to post-peak T cell response timepoints.

The CDR3 is 12 amino acids. Measured with immunoSEQ multiplex PCR; TCRdb has only the in-frame clones, and not every one. Of under 100,000 clones in the sample, 92% are singletons; the top ten hold approximately 6.6%. Note on this clone: Its cognate antigen is unknown.

This clonotype was sampled from an adult in good health. This sample comprised peripheral blood, obtained on day 0 of MenACWY control vaccination. The rearrangement joins TRBV21-1 to TRBJ1-1. TRBV21-1 is annotated as a pseudogene. CDR3 residues: CASSTPNTEAFF. The CDR3 DNA reads TGTGCCAGCAGCACGCCGAACACTGAAGCTTTCTTT.